The present entry profiles one T cell receptor (beta chain) with its context. No antigen is known for it. Within one base of it there is no much larger clone, and no base qualities were kept. This sample stems from a study of blood T cell repertoires in COVID-19 (TCRdb year 2020). General notes on the study: The collaborator samples originated in the United States, Italy and Spain and spanned the acute and convalescent phases of COVID-19. The samples were drawn from the first 160 participants of the ongoing ImmuneRACE study and from roughly 1,300 subjects provided by 6 global collaborators. The sample metadata nearly always contained a de-identified subject ID, COVID-19 status, age in years and sex. The dataset comprised deeply sampled blood TCRbeta repertoires from subjects exposed to, actively infected with, or recovered from COVID-19. Where HLA class I and class II types were available, the types were taken from metadata supplied by the sample provider, not from assay-based typing. A freely available public database, intended as a resource for researchers studying the immune response to SARS-CoV-2, is where the repertoires were released. The material from the prospective study consisted of cDNA or gDNA derived from T cells, B-cell-depleted T cells, or PBMCs.

The research as a whole found: The amount of clinical and demographic metadata varied by source and participant and was provided uncurated.

The collaborating institutions used their own protocols to collect whole blood in K2EDTA tubes. For TCRbeta analysis, collaborator samples were shipped as frozen whole blood, as isolated PBMCs, or as DNA extracted from either sample type. The immunoSEQ Assay, a bias-controlled multiplex PCR, was used to amplify TCRbeta CDR3 regions from genomic DNA. As for the original processing: Within the assay, amplification of reference gene primers was used to estimate how many nucleated cells each sample contained. To quantify the absolute abundance of each unique TCRbeta CDR3 rearrangement, sequence reads were collapsed and filtered. For each sample, productive Simpson clonality was calculated as the square root of Simpson's diversity index across productive rearrangements. TCRdb holds this immuneACCESS table with in-frame rearrangements only. Some clones are missing; in checked studies, unresolved V genes explain under half, and the rest has no known cause. V and J calls and clone size follow that table, whereas D and trimming were derived from the DNA. The sample table lists more than 150,000 clones, roughly 82% of them with a count of one. The ten biggest clones cover approximately 9.7% of the sample.

CDR1 and CDR2 were assigned from the germline V gene as WSHSY and SAAADI. From the cysteine up to the phenylalanine, the CDR3 has a length of 15 residues. The read is trimmed to its CDR3 DNA, 45 bases read in frame from base 1. Trimming costs V 0 bases and J 5 bases, and their ends lie 11 bases apart. This TCR derives from a woman between 45 and 65 years old with acute or convalescent COVID-19. The sample taken for sequencing was peripheral blood. Recombination connected TRBV10-2 to TRBJ1-5; a weak D assignment points to TRBD1 (6 bases agree). The nucleotides read TGCGCCAGCAGTGAGTCAGGGGGAAAATATCAGCCCCAGCATTTT. Its translation is CASSESGGKYQPQHF.